The rows below give T cell receptor beta chains drawn from one sample of a study of blood T cell repertoires in COVID-19. Profiled with immunoSEQ multiplex PCR; TCRdb holds only in-frame clones, not every one. The sample records some 120,000 clones, approximately 77% being singletons. Sequenced sample: peripheral blood. The receptors were gathered from a man aged 80 or over with acute or convalescent COVID-19. Each CDR3 is given with its conserved first and last residue. The D gene is left open where the match is weak. Part of the rows lack a size; the others show once, few, many or a class for expanded clones.

TRBJ1-2	-	15	TRBV21-1	-	CASSALIKGDYGYTF	TGTGCCAGCAGCGCGCTTATTAAGGGGGACTATGGCTACACCTTC
TRBJ1-5	-	13	TRBV6-6	-	CASVSQGNQPQHF	TGTGCCAGCGTCTCTCAGGGGAATCAGCCCCAGCATTTT
TRBJ2-1	-	14	TRBV6-6	-	CASSYFGVNNEQFF	TGTGCCAGCAGTTACTTCGGAGTTAACAATGAGCAGTTCTTC
TRBJ1-6	-	11	TRBV20-1	-	CSVQVDSPLHF	TGCAGTGTGCAGGTTGATTCACCCCTCCACTTT
TRBJ1-4	-	13	TRBV25-1	once	CASSAQVNEKLFF	TGTGCCAGCAGCGCACAAGTTAATGAAAAACTGTTTTTT
TRBJ2-3	-	13	TRBV10-3	-	CASRGSGTDTQYF	TGTGCCTCTAGGGGGTCTGGGACAGATACGCAGTATTTT
TRBJ2-3	-	14	TRBV18	-	CASSPLNSLDTQYF	TGTGCCAGCTCACCACTTAACAGTCTAGATACGCAGTATTTT
TRBJ1-1	-	15	TRBV2	-	CASSEANPGRGEAFF	TGTGCCAGCAGTGAGGCTAATCCGGGGCGGGGAGAAGCTTTCTTT
TRBJ1-2	-	13	TRBV7-9	-	CASSLVPARGYTF	TGTGCCAGCAGCTTAGTCCCAGCGAGAGGCTACACCTTC
TRBJ1-5	TRBD1	15	TRBV7-2	-	CASKRDRGPYQPQHF	TGTGCCAGCAAACGGGACAGGGGGCCCTATCAGCCCCAGCATTTT
TRBJ1-1	-	13	TRBV29-1	-	CSVSGGVNTEAFF	TGCAGCGTTTCGGGAGGGGTGAACACTGAAGCTTTCTTT
TRBJ2-3	-	13	TRBV5-4	-	CASSLVEADTQYF	TGTGCCAGCAGCTTGGTAGAGGCAGATACGCAGTATTTT
TRBJ2-1	-	14	TRBV15	-	CATSKRGGLNEQFF	TGTGCCACCAGCAAGAGGGGGGGCCTGAATGAGCAGTTCTTC
TRBJ2-3	-	15	TRBV19	-	CASSINRAEGDTQYF	TGTGCCAGTAGTATCAACAGGGCAGAGGGGGATACGCAGTATTTT
TRBJ2-7	-	14	TRBV5-4	-	CASSSDRRSYEQYF	TGTGCCAGCAGCTCGGACAGAAGATCCTACGAGCAGTACTTC
TRBJ1-3	-	15	TRBV11-2	few	CASSSVRGSGNTIYF	TGTGCCAGCAGCTCGGTCCGGGGCTCTGGAAACACCATATATTTT
TRBJ2-7	TRBD2	15	TRBV6-5	-	CASSPASSGGGEQYF	TGTGCCAGCAGCCCCGCCTCTAGCGGGGGAGGGGAGCAGTACTTC
TRBJ1-1	TRBD1	14	TRBV11-1	-	CASSFRTGAPEAFF	TGTGCCAGCAGCTTTCGGACAGGGGCCCCTGAAGCTTTCTTT
TRBJ2-3	-	16	TRBV9	-	CASSVEHSSPTDTQYF	TGTGCCAGCAGCGTAGAACACAGCAGCCCCACAGATACGCAGTATTTT
TRBJ1-1	TRBD1	13	TRBV7-2	few	CASSPYTGGEAFF	TGTGCCAGCAGCCCGTATACAGGGGGCGAAGCTTTCTTT
TRBJ1-6	-	13	TRBV5-4	-	CASGSSYNSPLHF	TGTGCCAGCGGCAGCTCCTATAATTCACCCCTCCACTTT
TRBJ2-3	-	16	TRBV7-3	-	CASSLESGVATDTQYF	TGTGCCAGCAGCTTAGAATCCGGGGTTGCCACAGATACGCAGTATTTT
TRBJ1-2	-	15	TRBV5-6	-	CASSLGTRVQYGYTF	TGTGCCAGCAGCTTGGGGACACGGGTTCAGTATGGCTACACCTTC
TRBJ2-3	TRBD2	16	TRBV27	-	CASSPLTSGARETQYF	TGTGCCAGCAGCCCGCTAACTAGCGGAGCGAGGGAAACGCAGTATTTT
TRBJ2-5	-	14	TRBV5-1	-	CASSPGGGRETQYF	TGCGCCAGCAGCCCGGGTGGAGGGCGAGAGACCCAGTACTTC
TRBJ1-5	-	15	TRBV19	-	CASSISGRGRQPQHF	TGTGCCAGTAGTATATCCGGCAGGGGTAGGCAGCCCCAGCATTTT
TRBJ1-6	TRBD1	13	TRBV5-1	-	CASRTGGNSPLHF	TGCGCCAGCAGAACAGGGGGGAATTCACCCCTCCACTTT
TRBJ2-7	-	13	TRBV6-5	-	CASIRGSPYEQYF	TGTGCCAGCATCCGGGGATCCCCCTACGAGCAGTACTTC
TRBJ1-5	-	13	TRBV6-5	once	CASRGAYNQPQHF	TGTGCCAGCAGGGGAGCCTACAATCAGCCCCAGCATTTT
TRBJ2-5	-	13	TRBV11-2	-	CASSLDPGETQYF	TGTGCCAGCAGCTTAGATCCGGGGGAGACCCAGTACTTC
TRBJ2-5	-	18	TRBV7-2	-	CASSAPAGGPWGQETQYF	TGTGCCAGCAGCGCGCCCGCGGGCGGGCCGTGGGGCCAAGAGACCCAGTACTTC
TRBJ1-5	TRBD1	13	TRBV6-5	-	CASRGQGNQPQHF	TGTGCCAGCAGGGGACAGGGGAATCAGCCCCAGCATTTT
TRBJ2-1	TRBD1	15	TRBV7-8	-	CASSLFGQGAAEQFF	TGTGCCAGCAGCTTATTTGGTCAGGGGGCAGCTGAGCAGTTCTTC
TRBJ1-1	-	13	TRBV5-1	-	CASSYRVNTEAFF	TGCGCCAGCAGTTACAGGGTGAACACTGAAGCTTTCTTT
TRBJ2-7	-	11	TRBV7-9	few	CASSFTYEQYF	TGTGCCAGCAGCTTCACCTACGAGCAGTACTTC
TRBJ2-2	-	14	TRBV9	-	CASSVGQNTGELFF	TGTGCCAGCAGCGTGGGACAGAACACCGGGGAGCTGTTTTTT
TRBJ1-2	TRBD1	13	TRBV7-2	once	CASSQDRGYGYTF	TGTGCCAGCAGCCAGGACAGGGGCTATGGCTACACCTTC